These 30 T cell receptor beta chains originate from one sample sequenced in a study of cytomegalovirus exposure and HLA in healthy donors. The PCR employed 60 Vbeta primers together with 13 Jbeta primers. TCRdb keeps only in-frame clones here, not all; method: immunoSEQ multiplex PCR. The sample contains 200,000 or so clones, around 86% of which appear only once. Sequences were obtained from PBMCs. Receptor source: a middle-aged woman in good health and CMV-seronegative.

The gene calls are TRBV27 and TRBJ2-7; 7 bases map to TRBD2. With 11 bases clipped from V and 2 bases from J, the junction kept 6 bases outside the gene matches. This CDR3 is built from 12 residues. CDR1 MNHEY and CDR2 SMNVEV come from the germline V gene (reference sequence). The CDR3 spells CAVSGNAYEQYF. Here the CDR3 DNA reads TGTGCCGTAAGCGGGAACGCCTACGAGCAGTACTTC.

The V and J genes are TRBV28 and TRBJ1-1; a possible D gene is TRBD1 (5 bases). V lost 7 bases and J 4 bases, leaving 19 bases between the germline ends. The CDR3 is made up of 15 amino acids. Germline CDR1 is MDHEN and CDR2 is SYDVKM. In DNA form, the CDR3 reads TGTGCCAGCAAGGTTCCCAGGACATTGGGCACTGAAGCTTTCTTT. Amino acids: CASKVPRTLGTEAFF.

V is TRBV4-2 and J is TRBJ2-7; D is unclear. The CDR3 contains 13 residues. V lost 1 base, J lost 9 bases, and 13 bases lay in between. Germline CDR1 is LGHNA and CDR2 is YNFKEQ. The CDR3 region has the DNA TGTGCCAGCAGCCAAGTAATCCAGAATGGGCAGTACTTC. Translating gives CASSQVIQNGQYF.

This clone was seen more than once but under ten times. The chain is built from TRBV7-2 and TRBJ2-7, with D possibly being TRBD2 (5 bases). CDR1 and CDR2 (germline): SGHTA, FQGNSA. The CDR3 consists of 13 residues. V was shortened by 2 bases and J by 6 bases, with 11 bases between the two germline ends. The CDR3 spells CASSLLSRGEQYF. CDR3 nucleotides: TGTGCCAGCAGCTTACTATCACGGGGCGAGCAGTACTTC.

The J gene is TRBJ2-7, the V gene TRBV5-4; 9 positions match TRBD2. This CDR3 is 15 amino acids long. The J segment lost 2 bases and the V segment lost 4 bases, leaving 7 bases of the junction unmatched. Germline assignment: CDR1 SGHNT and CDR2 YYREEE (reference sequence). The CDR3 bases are TGTGCCAGCAGCCCAGGACTAGCGAGTACCTACGAGCAGTACTTC. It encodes CASSPGLASTYEQYF.

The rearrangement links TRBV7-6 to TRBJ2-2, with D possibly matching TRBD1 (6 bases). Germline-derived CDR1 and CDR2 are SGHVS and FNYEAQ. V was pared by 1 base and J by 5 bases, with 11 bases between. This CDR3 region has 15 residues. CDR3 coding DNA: TGTGCCAGCAGCTTAGTTGGGGGCAGAACCGGGGAGCTGTTTTTT. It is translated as CASSLVGGRTGELFF.

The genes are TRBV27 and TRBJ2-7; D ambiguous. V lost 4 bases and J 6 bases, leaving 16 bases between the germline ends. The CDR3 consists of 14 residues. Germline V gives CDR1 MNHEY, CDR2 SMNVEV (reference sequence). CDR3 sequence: CASSSNFKYGEQYF. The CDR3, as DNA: TGTGCCAGCAGTTCAAACTTCAAATACGGCGAGCAGTACTTC.

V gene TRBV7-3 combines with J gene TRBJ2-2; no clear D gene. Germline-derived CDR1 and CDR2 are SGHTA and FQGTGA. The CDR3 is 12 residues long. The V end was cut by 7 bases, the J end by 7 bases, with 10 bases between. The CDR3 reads CASTPGFGELFF. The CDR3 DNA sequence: TGTGCCAGCACCCCCGGTTTCGGGGAGCTGTTTTTT.

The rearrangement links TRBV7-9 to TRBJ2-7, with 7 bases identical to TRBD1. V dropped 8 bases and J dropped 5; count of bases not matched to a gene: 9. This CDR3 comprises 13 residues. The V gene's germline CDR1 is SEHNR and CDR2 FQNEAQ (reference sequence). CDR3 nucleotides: TGTGCCAGCTTTAGACAGGGTGGCGACGAGCAGTACTTC. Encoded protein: CASFRQGGDEQYF.

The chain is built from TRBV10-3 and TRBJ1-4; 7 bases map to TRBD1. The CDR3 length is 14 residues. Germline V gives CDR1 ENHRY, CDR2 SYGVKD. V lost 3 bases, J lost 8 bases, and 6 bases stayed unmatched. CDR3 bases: TGTGCCATCAGTGAAGCAGGGGGAGAGGAAAAACTGTTTTTT. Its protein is CAISEAGGEEKLFF.

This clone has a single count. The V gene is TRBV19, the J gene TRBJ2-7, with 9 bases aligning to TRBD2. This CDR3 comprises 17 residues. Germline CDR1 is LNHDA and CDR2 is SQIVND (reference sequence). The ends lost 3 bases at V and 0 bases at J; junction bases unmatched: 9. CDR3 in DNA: TGTGCCAGTAGTATTTCAAGCGGGAGGCATCGCTCCTACGAGCAGTACTTC. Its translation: CASSISSGRHRSYEQYF.

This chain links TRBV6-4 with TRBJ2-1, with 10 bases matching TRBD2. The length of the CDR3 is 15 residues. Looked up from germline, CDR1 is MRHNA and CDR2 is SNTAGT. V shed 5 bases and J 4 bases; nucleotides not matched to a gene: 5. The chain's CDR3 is CASSSLAGGYNEQFF. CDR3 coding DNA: TGTGCCAGCAGTTCCTTAGCGGGAGGATACAATGAGCAGTTCTTC.

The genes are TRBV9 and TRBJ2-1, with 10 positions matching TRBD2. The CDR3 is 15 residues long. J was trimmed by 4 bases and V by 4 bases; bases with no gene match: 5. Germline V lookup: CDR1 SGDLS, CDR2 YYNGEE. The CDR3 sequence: CASSRGLATYNEQFF. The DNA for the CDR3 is TGTGCCAGCAGCAGGGGACTAGCGACTTACAATGAGCAGTTCTTC.

The CDR3 is CASSSLLAGAYNEQFF. The CDR3 coding sequence is TGTGCCAGCAGTTCCTTACTAGCGGGAGCCTACAATGAGCAGTTCTTC. The chain joins TRBV7-3 to TRBJ2-1, with 11 bases matching TRBD2. The CDR3 runs to 16 residues. Germline CDR1 reads SGHTA; CDR2 reads FQGTGA. Unmatched junction bases numbered 6, after V lost 6 bases and J lost 2 bases.

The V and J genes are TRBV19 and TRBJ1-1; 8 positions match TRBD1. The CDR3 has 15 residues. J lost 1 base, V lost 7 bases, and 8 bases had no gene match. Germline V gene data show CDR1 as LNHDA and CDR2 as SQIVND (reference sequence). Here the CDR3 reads CASNPGGRSNTEAFF. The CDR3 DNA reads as TGTGCCAGTAATCCAGGGGGCCGTTCGAACACTGAAGCTTTCTTT.

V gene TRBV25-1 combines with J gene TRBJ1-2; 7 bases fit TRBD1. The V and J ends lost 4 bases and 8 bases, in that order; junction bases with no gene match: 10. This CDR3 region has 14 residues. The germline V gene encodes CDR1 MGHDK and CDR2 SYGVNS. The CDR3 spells CASSGAGGRLGYTF. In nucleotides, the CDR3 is TGTGCCAGCAGTGGAGCAGGGGGGCGACTGGGCTACACCTTC.

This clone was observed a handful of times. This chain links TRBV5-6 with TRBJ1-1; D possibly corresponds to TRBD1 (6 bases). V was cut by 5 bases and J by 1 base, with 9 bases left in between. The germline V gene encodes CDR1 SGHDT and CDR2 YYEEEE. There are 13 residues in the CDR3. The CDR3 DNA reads TGTGCCAGCAGGCCACAGGGGAACACTGAAGCTTTCTTT. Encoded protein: CASRPQGNTEAFF.

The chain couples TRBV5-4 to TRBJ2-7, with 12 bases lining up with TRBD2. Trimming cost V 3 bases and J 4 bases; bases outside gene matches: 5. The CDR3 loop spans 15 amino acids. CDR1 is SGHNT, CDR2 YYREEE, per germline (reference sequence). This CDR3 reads CASSWTSGTEYEQYF. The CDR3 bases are TGTGCCAGCAGCTGGACTAGCGGGACAGAGTACGAGCAGTACTTC.

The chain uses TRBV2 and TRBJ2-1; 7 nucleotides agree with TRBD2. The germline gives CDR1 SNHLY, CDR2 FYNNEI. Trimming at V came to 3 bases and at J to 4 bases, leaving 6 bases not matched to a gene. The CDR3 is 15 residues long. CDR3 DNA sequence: TGTGCCAGCAGTGACCCCAGCGGGGTATACAATGAGCAGTTCTTC. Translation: CASSDPSGVYNEQFF.

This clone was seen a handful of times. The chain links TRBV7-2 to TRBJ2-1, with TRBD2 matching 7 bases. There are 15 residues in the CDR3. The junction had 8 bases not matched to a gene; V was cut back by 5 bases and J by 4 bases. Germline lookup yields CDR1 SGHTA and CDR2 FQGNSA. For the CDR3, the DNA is TGTGCCAGCAGCCCCAAGCGGGGTTCTTACAATGAGCAGTTCTTC. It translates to CASSPKRGSYNEQFF.

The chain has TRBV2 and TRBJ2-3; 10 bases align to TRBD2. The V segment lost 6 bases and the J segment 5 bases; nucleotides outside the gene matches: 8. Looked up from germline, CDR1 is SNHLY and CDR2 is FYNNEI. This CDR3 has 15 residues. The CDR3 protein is CASSVGLAARDTQYF. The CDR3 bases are TGTGCCAGCAGCGTCGGACTAGCGGCGCGAGATACGCAGTATTTT.

DNA for the CDR3: TGTGCCACTTCCGGCGACAGGGGCTCAAACACCATATATTTT. Encoded protein: CATSGDRGSNTIYF. The V gene is TRBV27, the J gene TRBJ1-3; TRBD1 agrees at 8 bases. The CDR3 totals 14 residues. J gave up 6 bases and V 10 bases, and 11 bases lay outside the gene matches. Germline V gene data show CDR1 as MNHEY and CDR2 as SMNVEV (reference sequence).

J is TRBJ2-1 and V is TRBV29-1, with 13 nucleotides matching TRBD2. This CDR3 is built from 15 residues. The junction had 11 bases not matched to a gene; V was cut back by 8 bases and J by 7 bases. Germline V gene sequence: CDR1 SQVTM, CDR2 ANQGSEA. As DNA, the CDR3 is TGCAGCACACAAACAACTAGCGGGAGGGGGAATGAGCAGTTCTTC. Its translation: CSTQTTSGRGNEQFF.

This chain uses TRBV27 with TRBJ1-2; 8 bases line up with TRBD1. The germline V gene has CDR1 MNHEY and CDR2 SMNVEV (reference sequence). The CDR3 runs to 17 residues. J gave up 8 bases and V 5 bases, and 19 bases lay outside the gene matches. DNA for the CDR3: TGTGCCAGCAGTCCCCAGGGCAGGGGGCGAGGGTATGAGGGCTACACCTTC. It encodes CASSPQGRGRGYEGYTF.

The CDR3 reads CASSFQIGRMGTTDTQYF. The CDR3 bases are TGTGCCAGCAGCTTTCAAATTGGGAGGATGGGGACCACAGATACGCAGTATTTT. V gene TRBV11-2 combines with J gene TRBJ2-3; perhaps TRBD2 as D (6 bases). The V end lost 3 bases, the J end lost 2 bases, and 21 bases lay between the germline ends. The CDR3 is 18 residues long. Germline lookup yields CDR1 SGHAT and CDR2 FQNNGV.

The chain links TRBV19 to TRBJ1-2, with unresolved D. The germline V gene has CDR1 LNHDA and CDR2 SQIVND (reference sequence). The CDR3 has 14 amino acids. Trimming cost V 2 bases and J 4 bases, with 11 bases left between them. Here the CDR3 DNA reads TGTGCCAGTAGTATATTTGGGCAGCTCTATGGCTACACCTTC. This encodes CASSIFGQLYGYTF.

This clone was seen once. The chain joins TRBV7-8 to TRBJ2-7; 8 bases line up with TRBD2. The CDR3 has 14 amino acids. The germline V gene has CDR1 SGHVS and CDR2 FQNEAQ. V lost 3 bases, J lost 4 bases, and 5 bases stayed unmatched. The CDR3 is CASSFSGGPYEQYF. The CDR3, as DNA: TGTGCCAGCAGCTTCTCGGGAGGGCCGTACGAGCAGTACTTC.

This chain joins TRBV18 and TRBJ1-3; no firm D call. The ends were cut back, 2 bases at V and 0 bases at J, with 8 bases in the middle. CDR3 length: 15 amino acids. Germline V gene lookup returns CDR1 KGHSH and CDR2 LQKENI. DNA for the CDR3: TGTGCCAGCTCACCAACAGAGTTCTCTGGAAACACCATATATTTT. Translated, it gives CASSPTEFSGNTIYF.

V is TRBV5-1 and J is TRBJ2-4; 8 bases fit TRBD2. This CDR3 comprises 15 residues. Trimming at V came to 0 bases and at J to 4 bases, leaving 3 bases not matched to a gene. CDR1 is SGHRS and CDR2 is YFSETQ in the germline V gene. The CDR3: CASSLVAGYKNIQYF. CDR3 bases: TGCGCCAGCAGCTTGGTAGCGGGATATAAAAACATTCAGTACTTC.

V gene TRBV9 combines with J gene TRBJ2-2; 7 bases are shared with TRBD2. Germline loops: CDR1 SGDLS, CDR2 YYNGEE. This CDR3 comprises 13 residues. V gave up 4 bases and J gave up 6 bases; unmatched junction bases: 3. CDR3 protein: CASSLGLAGELFF. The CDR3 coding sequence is TGTGCCAGCAGCCTAGGACTAGCCGGGGAGCTGTTTTTT.